This T cell receptor beta chain was recovered during a study of blood T cell repertoires in COVID-19. The wider study: Acute and convalescent COVID-19 samples came from the United States, Italy and Spain. From T cells, B-cell-depleted T cells, or PBMCs came the material, which was cDNA or gDNA.

Those enrolled, adults aged about 18 to 89 years, came from around 25 US areas. Each recovered donor of Cohort 3 presented with two negative PCRs, clearance, or symptom resolution. This clone was seen more than once but under ten times. Assay: immunoSEQ multiplex PCR; the TCRdb copy retains only in-frame clones and omits some. The table records around 290,000 clones, about 93% of them present only once. The specimen was PBMCs or T cells enriched from blood (not recorded which). The receptor's source is a woman under 40 who had recovered from COVID-19.

The CDR3 nucleotides are TGTGCCAGCAGCTTAGATTTCCTATACAATGAGCAGTTCTTC. Its protein product is CASSLDFLYNEQFF. The chain employs TRBV7-2 and TRBJ2-1; no clear D gene. This CDR3 spans 14 amino acids. With 1 base removed from V and 4 bases from J, the gap between germline ends came to 8 bases. The germline CDR1 and CDR2 sequences are SGHTA and FQGNSA. Full variable domain (rest looked up from reference TRBV7-2 and TRBJ2-1): GAGVSQSPSNKVTEKGKDVELRCDPISGHTALYWYRQSLGQGLEFLIYFQGNSAPDKSGLPSDRFSAERTGGSVSTLTIQRTQQEDSAVYLCASSLDFLYNEQFFGPGTRLTVL.